This T cell receptor beta chain is from a study of naive and memory T cell subsets. Overall study findings and caveats: TCR abundance followed a power law differing between naive and memory subsets. Especially in CD8 cells, naive repertoires contained a few larger clonotypes, possibly CD45RA-re-expressing memory cells.

Alpha and beta libraries were amplified separately from the second PCR onward. There are a few counts of this clonotype. Its antigen is not identified. The beta constant-region primer was an equimolar mix of two oligonucleotides covering TRBC1 and TRBC2. Four rounds of PCR amplified the ligated cDNA using nested alpha and beta constant-region primers plus SP2. The cDNA 3' end received a ligated single-stranded oligonucleotide carrying the SP2 primer and a 12-nucleotide UMI. TCRdb processed the UMI-ligation and nested PCR reads anew with MiXCR; each CDR3 protein has one entry. The sample records 90,000 to 120,000 distinct CDR3 sequences, roughly 14% being singletons. The CDR3 is 15 amino acids. V gave up 1 base and J gave up 7 bases; unmatched junction bases: 6. The V gene's germline CDR1 is SEHNR and CDR2 FQNEAQ (reference sequence).

Sequencing was performed on naive CD8+ T cells from blood. The sequence came from a human donor in good health. The chain is built from TRBV7-9 and TRBJ2-1, with 8 bases lining up with TRBD2. CDR3 protein: CASSLGTSPWNEQFF. The DNA for the CDR3 is TGTGCCAGCAGCTTAGGGACTAGCCCGTGGAATGAGCAGTTCTTC.